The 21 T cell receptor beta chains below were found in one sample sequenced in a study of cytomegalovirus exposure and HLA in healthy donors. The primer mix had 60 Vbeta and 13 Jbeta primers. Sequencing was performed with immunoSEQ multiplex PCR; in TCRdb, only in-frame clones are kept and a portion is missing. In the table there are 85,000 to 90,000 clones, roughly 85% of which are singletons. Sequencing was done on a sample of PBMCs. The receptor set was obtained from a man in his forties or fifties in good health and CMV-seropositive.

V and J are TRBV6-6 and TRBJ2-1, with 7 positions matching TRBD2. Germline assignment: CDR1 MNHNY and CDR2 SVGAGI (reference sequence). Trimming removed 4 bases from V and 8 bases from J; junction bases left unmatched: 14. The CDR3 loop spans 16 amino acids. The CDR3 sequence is CASSSYPSGRRDEQFF. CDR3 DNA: TGTGCCAGCAGTTCGTATCCTAGCGGCCGTAGGGATGAGCAGTTCTTC.

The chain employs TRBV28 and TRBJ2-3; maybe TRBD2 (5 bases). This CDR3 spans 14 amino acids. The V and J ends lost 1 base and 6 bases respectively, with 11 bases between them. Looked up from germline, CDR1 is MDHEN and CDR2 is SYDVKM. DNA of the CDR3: TGTGCCAGCAGTTTATCCCCGGGATACGATACGCAGTATTTT. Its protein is CASSLSPGYDTQYF.

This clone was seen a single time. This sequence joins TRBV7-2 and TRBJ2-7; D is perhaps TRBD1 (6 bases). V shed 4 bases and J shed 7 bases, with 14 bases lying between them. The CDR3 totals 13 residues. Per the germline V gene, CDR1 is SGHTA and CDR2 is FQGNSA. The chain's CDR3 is CASSSGTIYEQYF. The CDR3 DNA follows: TGTGCCAGCAGCTCCGGGACAATCTATGAGCAGTACTTC.

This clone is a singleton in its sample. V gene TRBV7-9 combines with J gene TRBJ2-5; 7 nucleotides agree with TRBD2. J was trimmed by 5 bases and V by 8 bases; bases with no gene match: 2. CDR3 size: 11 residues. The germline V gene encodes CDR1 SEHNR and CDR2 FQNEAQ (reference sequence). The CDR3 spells CASELAETQYF. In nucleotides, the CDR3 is TGTGCCAGCGAACTAGCGGAGACCCAGTACTTC.

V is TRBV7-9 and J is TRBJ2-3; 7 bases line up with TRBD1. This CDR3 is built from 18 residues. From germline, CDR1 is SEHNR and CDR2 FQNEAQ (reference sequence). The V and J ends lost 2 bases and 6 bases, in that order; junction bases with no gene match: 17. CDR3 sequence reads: CASSLRGWKGGFMDTQYF. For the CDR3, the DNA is TGTGCCAGCAGCTTACGAGGGTGGAAAGGGGGCTTTATGGATACGCAGTATTTT.

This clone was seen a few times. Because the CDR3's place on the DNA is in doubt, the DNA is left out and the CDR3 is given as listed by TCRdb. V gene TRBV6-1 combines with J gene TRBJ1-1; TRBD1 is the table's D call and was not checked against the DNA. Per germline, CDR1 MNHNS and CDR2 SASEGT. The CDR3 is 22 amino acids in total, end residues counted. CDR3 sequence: CASSEVGGQLNTEAFFGQVAFF.

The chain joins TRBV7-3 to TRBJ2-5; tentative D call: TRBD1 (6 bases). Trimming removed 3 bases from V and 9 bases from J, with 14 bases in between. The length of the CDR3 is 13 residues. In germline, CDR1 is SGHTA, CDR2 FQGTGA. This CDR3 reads CASSFGQSSSQYF. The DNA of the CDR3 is TGTGCCAGCAGCTTCGGACAGAGTAGTTCCCAGTACTTC. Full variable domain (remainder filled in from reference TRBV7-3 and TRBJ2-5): GAGVSQTPSNKVTEKGKYVELRCDPISGHTALYWYRQSLGQGPEFLIYFQGTGAADDSGLPNDRFFAVRPEGSVSTLKIQRTERGDSAVYLCASSFGQSSSQYFGPGTRLLVL.

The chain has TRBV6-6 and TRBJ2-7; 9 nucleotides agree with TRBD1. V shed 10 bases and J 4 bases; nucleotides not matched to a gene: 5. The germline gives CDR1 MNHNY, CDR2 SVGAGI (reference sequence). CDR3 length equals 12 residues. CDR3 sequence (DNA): TGTGCCATAGGGACAGGGCCATACGAGCAGTACTTC. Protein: CAIGTGPYEQYF.

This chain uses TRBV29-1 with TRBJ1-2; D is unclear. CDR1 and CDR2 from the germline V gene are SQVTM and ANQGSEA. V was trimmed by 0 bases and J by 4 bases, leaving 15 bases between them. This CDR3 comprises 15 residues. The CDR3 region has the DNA TGCAGCGTTGAAGACGACCCGGGAAGTCCCTATGGCTACACCTTC. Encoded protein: CSVEDDPGSPYGYTF.

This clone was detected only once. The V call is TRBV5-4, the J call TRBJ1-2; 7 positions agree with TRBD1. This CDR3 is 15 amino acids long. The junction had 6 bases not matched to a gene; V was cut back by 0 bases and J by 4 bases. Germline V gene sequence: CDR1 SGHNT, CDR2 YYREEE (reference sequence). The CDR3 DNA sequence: TGTGCCAGCAGCTTGGAACAGGGGCGAGGCTATGGCTACACCTTC. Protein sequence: CASSLEQGRGYGYTF.

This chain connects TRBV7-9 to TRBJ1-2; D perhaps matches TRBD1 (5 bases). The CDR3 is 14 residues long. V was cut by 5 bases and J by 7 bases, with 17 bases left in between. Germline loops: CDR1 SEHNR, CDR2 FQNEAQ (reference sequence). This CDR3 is CASSPSTGFVGYTF. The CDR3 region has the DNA TGTGCCAGCAGCCCAAGCACAGGCTTTGTTGGCTACACCTTC.

The CDR3 nucleotides read TGCGCCAGCAGCCCCGTCCGCTACAATGAGCAGTTCTTC. Translated, it gives CASSPVRYNEQFF. The chain combines TRBV10-1 with TRBJ2-1; D is uncertain. The CDR3 loop spans 13 amino acids. The germline V and J ends were trimmed by 6 bases and 3 bases, with 9 bases remaining between them. CDR1 and CDR2 (germline): WNHNN, SYGVQD (reference sequence).

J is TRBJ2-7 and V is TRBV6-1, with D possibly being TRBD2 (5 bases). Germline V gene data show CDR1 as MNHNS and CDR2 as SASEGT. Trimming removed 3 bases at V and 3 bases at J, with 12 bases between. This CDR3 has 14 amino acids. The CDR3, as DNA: TGTGCCAGCAGTGAGAGGGAAATGGTCTACGAGCAGTACTTC. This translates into CASSEREMVYEQYF.

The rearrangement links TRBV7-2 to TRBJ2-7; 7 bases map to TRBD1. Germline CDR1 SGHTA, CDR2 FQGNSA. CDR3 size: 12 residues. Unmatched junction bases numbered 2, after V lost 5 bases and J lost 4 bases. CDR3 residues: CASSPTGYEQYF. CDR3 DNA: TGTGCCAGCAGCCCGACAGGGTACGAGCAGTACTTC.

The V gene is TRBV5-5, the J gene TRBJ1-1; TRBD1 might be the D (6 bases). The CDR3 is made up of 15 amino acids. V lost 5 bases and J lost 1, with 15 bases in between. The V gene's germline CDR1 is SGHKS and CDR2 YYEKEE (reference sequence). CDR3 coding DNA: TGTGCCAGCAGTTACTACGGACAGCCGAACACTGAAGCTTTCTTT. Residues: CASSYYGQPNTEAFF.

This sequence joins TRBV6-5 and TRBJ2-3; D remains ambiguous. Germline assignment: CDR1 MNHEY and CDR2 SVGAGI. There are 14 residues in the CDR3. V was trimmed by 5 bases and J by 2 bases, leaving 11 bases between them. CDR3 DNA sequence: TGTGCCAGCAGTGAACGGTTGAACACAGATACGCAGTATTTT. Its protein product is CASSERLNTDTQYF.

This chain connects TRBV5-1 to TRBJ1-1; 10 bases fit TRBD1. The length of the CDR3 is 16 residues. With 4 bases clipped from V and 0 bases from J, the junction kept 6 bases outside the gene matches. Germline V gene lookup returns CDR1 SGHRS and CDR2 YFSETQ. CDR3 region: CASSGTGVRMNTEAFF. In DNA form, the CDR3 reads TGCGCCAGCAGCGGGACAGGGGTCCGCATGAACACTGAAGCTTTCTTT.

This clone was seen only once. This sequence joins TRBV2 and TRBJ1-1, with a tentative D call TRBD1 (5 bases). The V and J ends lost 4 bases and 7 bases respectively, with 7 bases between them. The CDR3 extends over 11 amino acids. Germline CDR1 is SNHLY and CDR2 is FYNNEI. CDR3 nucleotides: TGTGCCAGCAGTGGGGGCGTTGAAGCTTTCTTT. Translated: CASSGGVEAFF.

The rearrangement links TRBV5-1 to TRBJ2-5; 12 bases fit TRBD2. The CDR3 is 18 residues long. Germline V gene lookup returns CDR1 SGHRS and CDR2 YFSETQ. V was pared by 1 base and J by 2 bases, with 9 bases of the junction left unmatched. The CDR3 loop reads CASSLTGTSGSAQETQYF. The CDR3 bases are TGCGCCAGCAGCTTGACTGGGACTAGCGGGTCAGCTCAAGAGACCCAGTACTTC.

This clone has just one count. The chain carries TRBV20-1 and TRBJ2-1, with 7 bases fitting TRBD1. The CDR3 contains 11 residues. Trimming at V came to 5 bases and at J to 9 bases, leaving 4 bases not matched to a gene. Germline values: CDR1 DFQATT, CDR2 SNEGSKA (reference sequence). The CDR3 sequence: CSAPRGSEQFF. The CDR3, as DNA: TGCAGTGCTCCCAGGGGGAGTGAGCAGTTCTTC.

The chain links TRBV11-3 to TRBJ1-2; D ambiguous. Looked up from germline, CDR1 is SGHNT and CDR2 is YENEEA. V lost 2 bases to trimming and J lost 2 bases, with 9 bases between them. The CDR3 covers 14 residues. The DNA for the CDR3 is TGTGCCAGCAGCTTAAACTACGGGAACTATGGCTACACCTTC. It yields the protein CASSLNYGNYGYTF.